This T cell receptor beta chain was obtained from a study of regulatory T cells in long-lasting Graves disease. Study context: Antithyroid drugs had been given to newly diagnosed Graves' patients for under 3 months.

Time point here: newly diagnosed GD, antithyroid drugs for less than 3 months. The TCR library used RNA extracted from PBMCs. Arm-PCR with iRepertoire HTBI primers amplified the CDR3 regions for these TCR beta libraries. TCRdb recomputed calls from the multiplex PCR reads with MiXCR, one row per CDR3 protein. Of 400,000 to 500,000 distinct CDR3 sequences listed, 11% to 15% are singletons. Trimming pared 4 bases from V and 9 bases from J, leaving 18 bases between. CDR3 length: 14 residues. From germline, CDR1 is SGDLS and CDR2 YYNGEE. The same sample was also used in a study of T cells in Graves' hyperthyroidism and ophthalmopathy. From that study: Diagnoses were established using clinical symptoms, serum thyroxine and TRAb, thyroid ultrasound and orbital computed tomography. Most thyroid clonotypes that were expanded above 0.001 also turned up in blood. Patients with ophthalmopathy were separated from those with stable hyperthyroidism by a 13 V-J model.

The starting material was peripheral blood mononuclear cells (PBMCs), obtained at new diagnosis, from a patient treated with antithyroid drugs. The sequence was collected from a woman in her 50s with Graves disease. The chain joins TRBV9 to TRBJ2-3; D may be TRBD2 (5 bases). The CDR3 sequence is CASSPPQAPGTQYF. DNA for the CDR3: TGTGCCAGCAGCCCGCCTCAGGCTCCGGGGACGCAGTATTTT.